The present entry profiles one TCR beta chain with its context. The data were obtained in a study of blood T cell repertoires in COVID-19. About the research overall: The United States, Italy and Spain provided the acute and convalescent COVID-19 samples.

The J segment lost 4 bases and the V segment lost 3 bases, leaving 3 bases of the junction unmatched. CDR3 size: 14 residues. The germline gives CDR1 MNHEY, CDR2 SMNVEV (reference sequence). Enrollment of patients from Seattle took place during active infection, with longitudinal follow-up. Original data processing: Amplification with reference gene primers provided the estimates of nucleated cell counts. Assay used: immunoSEQ multiplex PCR; TCRdb lists only in-frame clones, some missing. That table furnishes V, J and clone size, whereas the DNA furnished D and trimming. The table lists around 220,000 clones, under 90% of them singletons, with about 7.8% in the top ten.

The chain carries TRBV27 and TRBJ1-2; 9 bases match TRBD1. Input material: peripheral blood. This clonotype was sampled from an elderly woman with COVID-19, enrolled during active disease. DNA for the CDR3: TGTGCCAGCAGTTTGGACAGGGGAGTCTATGGCTACACCTTC. It encodes CASSLDRGVYGYTF.